Sequencing of this T cell receptor (beta chain) was carried out in a study of brain T cells in children with intractable seizures. Study-level points and caveats: Clones missing pre-surgery may reflect undersampling of that blood sample. Patients' HCMV serostatus was unknown; virus specificity rests on CDR3 similarity alone.

The table came from immunoSEQ multiplex PCR; TCRdb's copy has only in-frame clones and leaves some out. The sample lists 340,000 or so clones, over 90% seen once, with 5% to 7% in the top ten. On this clone itself: Antigen specificity is unknown.

The time point here: blood from clinic visit 5 months post-surgery; TSC patient then seizure free. Only cases whose brain tissue showed the highest T cell transcript signatures were sequenced. V was pared by 4 bases and J by 0 bases, with 19 bases between. The CDR3 totals 17 residues. Germline CDR1 reads MGHRA; CDR2 reads YSYEKL. Specimen: peripheral blood, collected 4 to 5 months after surgery. The sequence was obtained from a boy under two years old with tuberous sclerosis and intractable seizures. The chain recombines TRBV4-1 with TRBJ2-7, with D possibly being TRBD2 (6 bases). The CDR3 is CASSPYFLASRSYEQYF. The CDR3 region has the DNA TGCGCCAGCAGCCCTTATTTTCTAGCGAGCCGCTCCTACGAGCAGTACTTC.